Following are 17 T cell receptor beta chains from one sample sequenced in a study of cytomegalovirus exposure and HLA in healthy donors. Here immunoSEQ multiplex PCR was the method, and the copy in TCRdb shows in-frame clones only, minus some. The table lists about 110,000 clones, 70% to 90% of them singletons, with around 1.4% in the top ten. The sample comprised PBMCs. These receptors all come from a woman younger than 45 in good health and CMV-seropositive.

This chain joins TRBV6-5 and TRBJ2-3, with 11 bases identical to TRBD2. Germline assignment: CDR1 MNHEY and CDR2 SVGAGI. Trimming took 5 bases from V and 1 from J; bases not matched to a gene: 2. The CDR3 is 15 amino acids. For the CDR3, the DNA is TGTGCCAGCAGTCAACTAGCGGGGGGCACAGATACGCAGTATTTT. Translation: CASSQLAGGTDTQYF.

The chain couples TRBV5-6 to TRBJ2-5; 9 bases align to TRBD1. CDR3 size: 15 residues. V shed 0 bases, J shed 1 base, and the junction held 1 base outside the gene matches. Per germline, CDR1 SGHDT and CDR2 YYEEEE. CDR3: CASSLGDRVQETQYF. The CDR3 nucleotides read TGTGCCAGCAGCTTGGGGGACAGGGTCCAAGAGACCCAGTACTTC.

J is TRBJ2-7 and V is TRBV5-6; D ambiguous. The germline V gene encodes CDR1 SGHDT and CDR2 YYEEEE. The V and J ends lost 1 base and 2 bases respectively, with 7 bases between them. This CDR3 has 13 residues. The CDR3 loop is CASSLLGPYEQYF. The CDR3 DNA sequence: TGTGCCAGCAGCTTGCTAGGCCCCTACGAGCAGTACTTC.

The chain carries TRBV14 and TRBJ2-1; TRBD1 matches at 7 bases. The V segment lost 3 bases and the J segment 3 bases; nucleotides outside the gene matches: 8. This CDR3 spans 16 amino acids. CDR1 and CDR2 (germline): SGHDN, FVKESK. CDR3: CASSHRSGTDYNEQFF. The CDR3 DNA reads as TGTGCCAGCAGCCACCGATCCGGGACAGACTACAATGAGCAGTTCTTC.

V usage is TRBV28 and J usage is TRBJ1-5, with D possibly TRBD1 on 5 matching bases. Germline V gene data show CDR1 as MDHEN and CDR2 as SYDVKM. CDR3 length: 15 amino acids. Trimming took 3 bases from V and 6 from J, leaving 15 bases between them. This chain's CDR3 is CASSFLDTHFQPQHF. The CDR3 coding sequence is TGTGCCAGCAGTTTTTTGGACACCCACTTTCAGCCCCAGCATTTT.

The CDR3 DNA follows: TGTGCCAGCAGCTCAAGCGGGGGGGCCACCGGGGAGCTGTTTTTT. It translates to CASSSSGGATGELFF. The rearrangement joins TRBV7-3 to TRBJ2-2; 10 bases are a match to TRBD2. After removal of 4 bases from V and 4 bases from J, the junction contained 3 bases not matched to a gene. This CDR3 contains 15 residues. Looked up from germline, CDR1 is SGHTA and CDR2 is FQGTGA.

A single count supports this clone. V is TRBV7-6 and J is TRBJ2-2, with 8 bases identical to TRBD1. Unmatched junction bases numbered 7, after V lost 5 bases and J lost 5 bases. Germline lookup yields CDR1 SGHVS and CDR2 FNYEAQ. The CDR3 contains 15 residues. The CDR3 DNA is TGTGCCAGCAGCACCAGACAGGGGTGGACCGGGGAGCTGTTTTTT. Amino acid sequence: CASSTRQGWTGELFF.

The CDR3: CASSQEGRKNIQYF. CDR3 bases: TGCGCCAGCAGCCAAGAGGGCAGAAAAAACATTCAGTACTTC. The chain couples TRBV4-1 to TRBJ2-4; D is unclear. Trimming removed 0 bases from V and 4 bases from J, with 7 bases in between. The CDR3 loop spans 14 amino acids. Germline CDR1 and CDR2: MGHRA and YSYEKL.

This clone was seen only once. The rearrangement joins TRBV28 to TRBJ2-7; 7 bases match TRBD1. J was trimmed by 2 bases and V by 6 bases; bases with no gene match: 4. This CDR3 contains 13 residues. Germline CDR1 reads MDHEN; CDR2 reads SYDVKM. The CDR3 protein is CASRRDSPYEQYF. CDR3 coding DNA: TGTGCCAGCAGAAGGGACAGTCCCTACGAGCAGTACTTC. Full variable domain (missing parts from reference TRBV28 and TRBJ2-7): DVKVTQSSRYLVKRTGEKVFLECVQDMDHENMFWYRQDPGLGLRLIYFSYDVKMKEKGDIPEGYSVSREKKERFSLILESASTNQTSMYLCASRRDSPYEQYFGPGTRLTVT.

This chain connects TRBV19 to TRBJ1-5; D perhaps matches TRBD1 (6 bases). Trimming stripped 7 bases from V and 6 bases from J, with 16 bases between. This CDR3 spans 14 amino acids. CDR1 and CDR2 (germline): LNHDA, SQIVND (reference sequence). The CDR3 nucleotides are TGTGCCAGTACCTACCTGGGGGCGGGTCAGCCCCAGCATTTT. Its protein is CASTYLGAGQPQHF.

This chain connects TRBV5-6 to TRBJ2-1, with TRBD2 matching 12 bases. Germline CDR1 reads SGHDT; CDR2 reads YYEEEE. V dropped 6 bases and J dropped 8; count of bases not matched to a gene: 12. The CDR3 contains 16 residues. CDR3 DNA: TGTGCCAGCACCCCGCTGTGGACTAGCGGGAAGGATGAGCAGTTCTTC. Amino acids: CASTPLWTSGKDEQFF.

The V call is TRBV6-6, the J call TRBJ2-7; 7 bases are a match to TRBD1. The CDR3 spans 12 residues. V was pared by 7 bases and J by 5 bases, with 5 bases of the junction left unmatched. Per the germline V gene, CDR1 is MNHNY and CDR2 is SVGAGI (reference sequence). This chain's CDR3 is CASKLTGDEQYF. The CDR3 DNA sequence: TGTGCCAGCAAATTAACAGGGGACGAGCAGTACTTC.

The V and J genes are TRBV4-2 and TRBJ2-1; 12 bases agree with TRBD2. Per the germline V gene, CDR1 is LGHNA and CDR2 is YNFKEQ. V lost 1 base, J lost 8 bases, and 0 bases stayed unmatched. CDR3 length equals 14 residues. CDR3 residues: CASSQGLAGDEQFF. CDR3 coding DNA: TGTGCCAGCAGCCAAGGACTAGCGGGGGATGAGCAGTTCTTC.

The gene calls are TRBV5-1 and TRBJ2-7; TRBD1 is a possible D gene (6 bases). The length of the CDR3 is 15 residues. V was cut by 2 bases and J by 2 bases, with 14 bases left in between. The germline V gene encodes CDR1 SGHRS and CDR2 YFSETQ. The CDR3 spells CASSFVTGTTYEQYF. The DNA of the CDR3 is TGCGCCAGCAGCTTTGTCACAGGGACCACCTACGAGCAGTACTTC.

The V call is TRBV4-3, the J call TRBJ2-3; the match to TRBD1 covers 7 bases. The CDR3 is 16 residues long. CDR1 LGHNA and CDR2 YSLEER come from the germline V gene. V lost 0 bases to trimming and J lost 3 bases; unmatched junction nucleotides: 6. CDR3 amino acids: CASSQDSTGWTDTQYF. In DNA form, the CDR3 reads TGCGCCAGCAGCCAAGATTCGACAGGGTGGACAGATACGCAGTATTTT.

The J gene is TRBJ1-3, the V gene TRBV9, with a tentative D call TRBD1 (5 bases). Deletions cut 0 bases from V and 0 bases from J, with 13 bases between. CDR1 and CDR2 from the germline V gene are SGDLS and YYNGEE. This CDR3 region has 17 residues. CDR3 sequence: CASSVEPRGSSGNTIYF. The CDR3 DNA reads as TGTGCCAGCAGCGTAGAGCCTAGGGGCAGCTCTGGAAACACCATATATTTT.

The chain's CDR3 is CASSFETDRRNYGYTF. The CDR3 nucleotides read TGTGCCAGCAGCTTCGAGACAGACAGGCGGAACTATGGCTACACCTTC. This sequence joins TRBV13 and TRBJ1-2; possibly TRBD1 for D (6 bases). The germline CDR1 and CDR2 sequences are PRHDT and FYEKMQ (reference sequence). The CDR3 runs to 16 residues. V lost 3 bases and J 2 bases, leaving 16 bases between the germline ends.